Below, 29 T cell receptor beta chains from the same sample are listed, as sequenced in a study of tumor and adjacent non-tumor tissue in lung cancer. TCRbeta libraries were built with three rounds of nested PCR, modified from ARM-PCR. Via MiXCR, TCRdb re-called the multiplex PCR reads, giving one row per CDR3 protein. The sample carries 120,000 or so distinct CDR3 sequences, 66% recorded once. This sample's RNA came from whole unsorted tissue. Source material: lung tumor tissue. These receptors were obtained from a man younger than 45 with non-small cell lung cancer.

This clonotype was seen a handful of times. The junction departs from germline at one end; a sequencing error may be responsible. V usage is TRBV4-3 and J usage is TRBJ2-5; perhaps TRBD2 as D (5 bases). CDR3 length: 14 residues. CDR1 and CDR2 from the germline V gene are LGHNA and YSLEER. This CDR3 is CTSSQVSGQETQYF. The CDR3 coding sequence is TGCACCAGTAGCCAAGTCTCGGGACAAGAGACCCAGTACTTC.

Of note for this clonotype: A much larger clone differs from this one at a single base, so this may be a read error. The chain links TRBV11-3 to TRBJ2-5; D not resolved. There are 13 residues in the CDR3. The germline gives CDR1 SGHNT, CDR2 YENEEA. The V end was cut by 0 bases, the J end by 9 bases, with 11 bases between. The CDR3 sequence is CASSLEAQGSQYF. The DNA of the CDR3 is TGTGCCAGCAGCTTAGAGGCACAAGGGTCCCAGTACTTC.

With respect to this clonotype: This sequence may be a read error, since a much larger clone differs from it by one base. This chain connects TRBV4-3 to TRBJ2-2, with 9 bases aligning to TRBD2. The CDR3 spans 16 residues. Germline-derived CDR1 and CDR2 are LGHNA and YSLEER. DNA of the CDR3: TGCGACAGCAGCCAAAGTGGCGGGGGGGCCGCCGGGGAGCTGTTTTTT. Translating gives CDSSQSGGGAAGELFF.

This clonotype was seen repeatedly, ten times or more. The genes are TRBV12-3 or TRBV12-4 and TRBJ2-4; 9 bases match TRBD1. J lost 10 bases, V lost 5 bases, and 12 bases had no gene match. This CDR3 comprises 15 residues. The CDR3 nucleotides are TGTGCCAGCAGTGTCCGGGACAGGGTCGCAGAAATTCAGTACTTC. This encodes CASSVRDRVAEIQYF.

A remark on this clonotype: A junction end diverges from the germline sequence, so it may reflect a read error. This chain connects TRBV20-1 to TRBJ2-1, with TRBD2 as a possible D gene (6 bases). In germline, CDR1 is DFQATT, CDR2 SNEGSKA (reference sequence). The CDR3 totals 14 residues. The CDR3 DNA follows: TGCAGTGGTAGACAACCGCGGGGCTACGATGAGCAGTTCTTC. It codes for CSGRQPRGYDEQFF.

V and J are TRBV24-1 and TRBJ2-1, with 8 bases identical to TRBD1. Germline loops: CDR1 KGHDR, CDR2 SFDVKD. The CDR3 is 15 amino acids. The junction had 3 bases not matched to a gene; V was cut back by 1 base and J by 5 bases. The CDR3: CATSDFDRGHNEQFF. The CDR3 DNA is TGTGCCACCAGTGATTTCGACAGGGGACACAATGAGCAGTTCTTC.

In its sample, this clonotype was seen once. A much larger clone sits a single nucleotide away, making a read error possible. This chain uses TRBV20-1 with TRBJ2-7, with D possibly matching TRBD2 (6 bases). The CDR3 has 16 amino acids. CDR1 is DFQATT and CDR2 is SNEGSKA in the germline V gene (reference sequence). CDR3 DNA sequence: TGCGGTGCTAGAGCTAGAGGGGAGGCGTTTGCCTACGAGCAGTACTTC. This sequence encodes CGARARGEAFAYEQYF.

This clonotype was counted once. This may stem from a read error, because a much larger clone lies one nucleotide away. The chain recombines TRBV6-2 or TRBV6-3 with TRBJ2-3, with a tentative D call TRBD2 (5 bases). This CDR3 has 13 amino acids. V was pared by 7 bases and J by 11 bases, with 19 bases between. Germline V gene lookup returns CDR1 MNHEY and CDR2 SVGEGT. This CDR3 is CASNPRGPRGQYF. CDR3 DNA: TGTGCCAGCAACCCACGAGGGCCACGGGGGCAGTATTTT.

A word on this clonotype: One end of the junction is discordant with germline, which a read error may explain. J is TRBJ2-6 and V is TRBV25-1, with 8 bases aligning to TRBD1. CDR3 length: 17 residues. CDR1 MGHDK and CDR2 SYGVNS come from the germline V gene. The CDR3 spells CASSTGTGASGANVLSF. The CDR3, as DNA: TGTGCCAGCAGCACCGGGACAGGCGCCTCTGGGGCCAACGTCCTGTCTTTC.

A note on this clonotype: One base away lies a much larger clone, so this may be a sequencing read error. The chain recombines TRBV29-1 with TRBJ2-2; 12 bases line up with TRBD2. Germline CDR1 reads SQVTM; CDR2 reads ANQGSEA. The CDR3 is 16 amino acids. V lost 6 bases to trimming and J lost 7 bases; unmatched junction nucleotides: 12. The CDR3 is CSVGTRLAGDIGELFF. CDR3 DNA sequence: TGCAGCGTAGGCACCCGACTAGCGGGAGACATCGGGGAGCTGTTTTTT.

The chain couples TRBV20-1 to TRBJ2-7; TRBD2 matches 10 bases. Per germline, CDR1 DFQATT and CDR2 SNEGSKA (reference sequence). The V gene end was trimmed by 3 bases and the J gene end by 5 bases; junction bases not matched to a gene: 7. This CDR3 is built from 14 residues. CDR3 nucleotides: TGCAGTGCTAGGGTAGCGGGGGGAGTCCACGAGCAGTACTTC. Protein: CSARVAGGVHEQYF.

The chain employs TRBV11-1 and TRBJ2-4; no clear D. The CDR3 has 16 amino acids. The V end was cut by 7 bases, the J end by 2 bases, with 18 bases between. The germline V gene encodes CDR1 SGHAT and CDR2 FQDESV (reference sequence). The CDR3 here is CASTHSGGVTKNIQYF. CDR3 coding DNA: TGTGCCAGCACCCACTCAGGTGGGGTGACCAAAAACATTCAGTACTTC.

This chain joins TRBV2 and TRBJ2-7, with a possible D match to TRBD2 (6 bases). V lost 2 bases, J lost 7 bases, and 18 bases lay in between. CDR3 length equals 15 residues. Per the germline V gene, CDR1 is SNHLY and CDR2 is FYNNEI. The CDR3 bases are TGTGCCAGCAGTGAACTCGGGAGAGTAGGTAATGAGCAGTACTTC. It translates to CASSELGRVGNEQYF.

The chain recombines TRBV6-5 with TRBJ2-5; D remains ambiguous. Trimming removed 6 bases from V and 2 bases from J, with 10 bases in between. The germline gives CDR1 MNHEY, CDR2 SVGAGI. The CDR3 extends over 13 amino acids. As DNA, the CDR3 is TGTGCCAGCAGGCGGACGGTACAAGAGACCCAGTACTTC. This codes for CASRRTVQETQYF.

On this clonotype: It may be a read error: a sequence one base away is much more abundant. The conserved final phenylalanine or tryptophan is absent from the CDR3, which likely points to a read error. The CDR3 protein is CSAAPADLRLLEEKYNEQFY. CDR3 in DNA: TGCAGTGCCGCCCCTGCGGACTTGAGACTATTGGAGGAAAAATACAATGAGCAGTTCTAC. The V and J genes are TRBV20-1 and TRBJ2-1; perhaps TRBD2 as D (5 bases). Per the germline V gene, CDR1 is DFQATT and CDR2 is SNEGSKA (reference sequence). Deletions cut 6 bases from V and 4 bases from J, with 34 bases between. The CDR3 has 20 amino acids.

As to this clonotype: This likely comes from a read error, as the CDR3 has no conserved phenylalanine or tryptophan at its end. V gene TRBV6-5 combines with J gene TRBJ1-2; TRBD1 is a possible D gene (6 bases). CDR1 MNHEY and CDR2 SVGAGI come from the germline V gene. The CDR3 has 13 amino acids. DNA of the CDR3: TGTGCCAACAGTTACACAGGGACTAATGGCTACACCTTG. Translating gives CANSYTGTNGYTL.

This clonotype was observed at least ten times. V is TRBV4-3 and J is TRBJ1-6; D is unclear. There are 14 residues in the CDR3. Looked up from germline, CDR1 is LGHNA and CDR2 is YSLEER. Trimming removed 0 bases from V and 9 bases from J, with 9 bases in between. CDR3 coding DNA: TGCGCCAGCAGCCAAGAATTGGCGGGTTCACCCCTCCACTTT. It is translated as CASSQELAGSPLHF.

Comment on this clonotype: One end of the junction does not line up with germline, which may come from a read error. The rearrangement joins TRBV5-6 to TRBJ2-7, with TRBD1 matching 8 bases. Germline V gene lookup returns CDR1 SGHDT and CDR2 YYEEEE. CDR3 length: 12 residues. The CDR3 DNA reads TGTGCCTGCAGTTACGACAGGGGTAAGCAGTACTTC. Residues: CACSYDRGKQYF.

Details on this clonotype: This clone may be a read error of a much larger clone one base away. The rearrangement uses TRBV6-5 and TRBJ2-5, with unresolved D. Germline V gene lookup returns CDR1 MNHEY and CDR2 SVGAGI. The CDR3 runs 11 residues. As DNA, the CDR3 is TGTACCAGCAGTTATGGGGAGACCCAGTACTTC. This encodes CTSSYGETQYF.

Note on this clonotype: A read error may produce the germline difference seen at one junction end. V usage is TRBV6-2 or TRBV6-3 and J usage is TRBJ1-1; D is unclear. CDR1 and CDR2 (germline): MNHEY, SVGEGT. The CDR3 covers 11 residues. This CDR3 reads CASSSRCEAFF. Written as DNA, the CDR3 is TGTGCCAGTAGTTCTCGGTGTGAAGCTTTCTTT.

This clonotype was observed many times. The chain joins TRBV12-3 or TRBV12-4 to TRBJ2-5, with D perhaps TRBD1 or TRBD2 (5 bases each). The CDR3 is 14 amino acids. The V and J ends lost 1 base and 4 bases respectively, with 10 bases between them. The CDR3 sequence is CASSLGDAGETQYF. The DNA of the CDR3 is TGTGCCAGCAGTTTAGGGGACGCGGGAGAGACCCAGTACTTC.

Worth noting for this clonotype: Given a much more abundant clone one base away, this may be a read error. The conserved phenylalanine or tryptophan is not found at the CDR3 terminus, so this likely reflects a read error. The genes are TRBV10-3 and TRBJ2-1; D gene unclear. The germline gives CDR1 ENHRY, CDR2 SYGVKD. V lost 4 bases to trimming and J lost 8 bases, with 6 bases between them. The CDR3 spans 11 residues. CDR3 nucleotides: TGTGCCATCAGTGGGGCCTATGAGCAGTTCTTA. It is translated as CAISGAYEQFL.

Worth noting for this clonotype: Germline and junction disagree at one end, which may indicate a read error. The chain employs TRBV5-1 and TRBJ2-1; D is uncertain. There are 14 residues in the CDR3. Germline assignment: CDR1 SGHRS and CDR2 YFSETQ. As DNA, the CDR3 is TGTGCGAGCAGCTTGATGCCAGCAGACAATGAGCAGTTCTTC. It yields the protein CASSLMPADNEQFF.

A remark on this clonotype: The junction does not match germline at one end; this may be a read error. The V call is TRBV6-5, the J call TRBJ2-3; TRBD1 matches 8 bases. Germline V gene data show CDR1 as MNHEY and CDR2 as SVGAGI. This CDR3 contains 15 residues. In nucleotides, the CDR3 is TGTGCCAGCAGTGAAGCAGGGGGCTACACAGATACGCCGTATTTT. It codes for CASSEAGGYTDTPYF.

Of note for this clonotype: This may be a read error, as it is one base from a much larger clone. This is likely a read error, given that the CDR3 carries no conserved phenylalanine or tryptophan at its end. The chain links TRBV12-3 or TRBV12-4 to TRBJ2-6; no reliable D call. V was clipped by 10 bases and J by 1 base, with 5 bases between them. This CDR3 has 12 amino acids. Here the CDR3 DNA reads TGTGCCACCTCATCTGGGGCCAACGTCCTGACTTCC. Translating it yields CATSSGANVLTS.

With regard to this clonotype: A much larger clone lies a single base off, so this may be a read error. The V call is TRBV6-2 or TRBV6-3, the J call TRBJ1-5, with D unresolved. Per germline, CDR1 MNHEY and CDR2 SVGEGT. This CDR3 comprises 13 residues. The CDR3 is CSSNPTEGQPQHF. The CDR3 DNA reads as TGTTCCAGCAACCCCACTGAGGGTCAGCCCCAGCATTTT.

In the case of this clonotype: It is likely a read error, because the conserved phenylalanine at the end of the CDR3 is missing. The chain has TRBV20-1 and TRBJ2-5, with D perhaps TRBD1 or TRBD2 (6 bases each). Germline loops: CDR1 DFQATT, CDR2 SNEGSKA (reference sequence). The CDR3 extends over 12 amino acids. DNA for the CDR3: TGCAGGGCCACGACGGGGGCGGTGACCCAGTACCTC. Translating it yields CRATTGAVTQYL.

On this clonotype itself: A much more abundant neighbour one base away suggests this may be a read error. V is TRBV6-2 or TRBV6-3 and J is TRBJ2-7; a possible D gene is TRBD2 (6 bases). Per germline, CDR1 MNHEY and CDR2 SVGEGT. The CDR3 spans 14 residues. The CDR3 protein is CVSRRDGFNPGQYF. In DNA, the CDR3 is TGTGTCAGCAGGAGGGACGGCTTTAATCCGGGGCAGTACTTC.

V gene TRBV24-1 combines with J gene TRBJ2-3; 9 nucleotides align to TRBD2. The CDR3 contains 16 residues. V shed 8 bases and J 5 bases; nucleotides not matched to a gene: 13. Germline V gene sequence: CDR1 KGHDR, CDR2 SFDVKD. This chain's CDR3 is CATTPYQREVIDTQYF. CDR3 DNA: TGTGCCACCACCCCATATCAGCGGGAGGTGATAGATACGCAGTATTTT.